This T cell receptor (beta chain) originates from a study of cytomegalovirus exposure and HLA in healthy donors. In regard to this clone: The antigen remains undetermined. One junction end does not reproduce the germline sequence, and a read error may be involved.

The CDR3 is 19 residues long. Germline values: CDR1 MNHEY, CDR2 SMNVEV (reference sequence). Study conclusions and caveats: Versus the approximately 720-donor mean, an Asian-associated ancestry cluster reportedly showed fewer N-insertions in a later analysis. In vitro assays verified that three CMV-associated chains recognized CMV antigens specifically. Later work showed greater clonal expansion in HLA-associated TCR beta chains than in equally common others.

In the PCR, 60 Vbeta and 13 Jbeta primers were used. Libraries were prepared by immunoSEQ multiplex PCR; TCRdb keeps only in-frame clonotypes and omits some of them. The data show about 180,000 clones, about 79% seen once. The gene calls are TRBV27 and TRBJ2-6; 9 bases map to TRBD2. The sequence came from a man aged 35-49 years in good health and CMV-seropositive. The material sequenced was PBMCs. The CDR3, as DNA: TGTGCCAGCAGTCACGATAGACTAGCGGCGTTCTCTGGGGCCAACGGCCTGACTTTC. Amino acid sequence: CASSHDRLAAFSGANGLTF.